A single sample is the source of the 19 T cell receptor beta chains below, sequenced in a study of T cell repertoires in cytomegalovirus infection. MiXCR, run by TCRdb on the reads, gives a single entry per CDR3 protein. The sample contains fewer than 300,000 distinct CDR3 sequences, roughly 25% of which appear only once. Sequencing used PBMCs. These receptors were collected from a human donor in good health (CMV status not recorded). Some clones in this sample may be carry-over from other donors' samples.

This clonotype was seen many times. The V gene is TRBV7-2, the J gene TRBJ2-3; no reliable D call. The CDR3 extends over 13 amino acids. With 5 bases removed from V and 2 bases from J, the gap between germline ends came to 8 bases. CDR1 SGHTA and CDR2 FQGNSA come from the germline V gene. CDR3 sequence (DNA): TGTGCCAGCAGCCGACTTTTCACAGATACGCAGTATTTT. Translation: CASSRLFTDTQYF.

The gene calls are TRBV7-3 and TRBJ2-1, with 8 positions matching TRBD1. From germline, CDR1 is SGHTA and CDR2 FQGTGA. J was trimmed by 9 bases and V by 3 bases; bases with no gene match: 7. The CDR3 runs 14 residues. The CDR3 loop reads CASSFLAGGGEQFF. CDR3 nucleotide sequence: TGTGCCAGCAGCTTCCTCGCAGGGGGCGGTGAGCAGTTCTTC.

To note about this clonotype: Without the conserved terminal phenylalanine or tryptophan, this CDR3 likely stems from a read error. This rearrangement joins TRBV7-2 to TRBJ1-4; D unresolved. The CDR3 has 12 residues. Between the trimmed V and J ends, which lost 1 base and 8 bases, there was a span of 5 bases. Germline lookup yields CDR1 SGHTA and CDR2 FQGNSA. CDR3 in amino acids: CASSLGKEKLFL. The DNA for the CDR3 is TGTGCCAGCAGCTTAGGAAAGGAAAAACTGTTTTTA.

The chain has TRBV7-2 and TRBJ2-4; TRBD2 aligns across 8 bases. Germline assignment: CDR1 SGHTA and CDR2 FQGNSA. The CDR3 runs to 16 residues. The J segment lost 6 bases and the V segment lost 1 base, leaving 8 bases of the junction unmatched. CDR3 loop: CASSLESAGGLNIQYF. The CDR3 DNA reads TGTGCCAGCAGCTTAGAGAGTGCGGGAGGCCTAAACATTCAGTACTTC.

This clonotype has a count of ten or more. The chain couples TRBV5-5 to TRBJ2-1; D remains ambiguous. The CDR3 extends over 16 amino acids. CDR1 is SGHKS and CDR2 is YYEKEE in the germline V gene (reference sequence). The ends were cut back, 0 bases at V and 4 bases at J, with 14 bases in the middle. CDR3 sequence (DNA): TGTGCCAGCAGCTTGGCCTGGGCAGCAATATACAATGAGCAGTTCTTC. This codes for CASSLAWAAIYNEQFF.

This clonotype was counted between two and nine times. CDR3 residues: CASSEIDGGTDTQYF. The CDR3 region has the DNA TGTGCCAGCAGTGAAATAGACGGGGGGACAGATACGCAGTATTTT. The V call is TRBV6-1, the J call TRBJ2-3; 7 bases are shared with TRBD2. The CDR3 spans 15 residues. With 2 bases clipped from V and 3 bases from J, the junction kept 5 bases outside the gene matches. The germline V gene has CDR1 MNHNS and CDR2 SASEGT.

This clonotype appeared many times. The chain has TRBV7-2 and TRBJ2-5; 10 nucleotides agree with TRBD2. This CDR3 is built from 17 residues. Germline CDR1 and CDR2: SGHTA and FQGNSA. The junction had 10 bases not matched to a gene; V was cut back by 1 base and J by 5 bases. CDR3 DNA sequence: TGTGCCAGCAGCTTAGTTGGCAGTAGCGGGAGGCGGGAGACCCAGTACTTC. Residues: CASSLVGSSGRRETQYF.

The table lists this clonotype with a few counts. The CDR3 is CASSRGQGYYGYTF. CDR3 in DNA: TGTGCCAGCAGTCGGGGGCAGGGCTACTATGGCTACACCTTC. The gene calls are TRBV7-3 and TRBJ1-2, with D possibly TRBD1 on 6 matching bases. Germline-derived CDR1 and CDR2 are SGHTA and FQGTGA. The V gene lost 6 bases and the J gene lost 3 bases, with 14 bases spanning the gap. The CDR3 sequence is 14 residues long.

This clonotype was recorded at least ten times. V and J are TRBV7-2 and TRBJ1-2; 7 bases line up with TRBD1. Germline V gene sequence: CDR1 SGHTA, CDR2 FQGNSA. This CDR3 comprises 12 residues. The V gene end was trimmed by 4 bases and the J gene end by 7 bases; junction bases not matched to a gene: 3. This CDR3 is CASSSTGPGYTF. The DNA of the CDR3 is TGTGCCAGCAGCTCGACAGGGCCTGGCTACACCTTC. Filled out from reference TRBV7-2 and TRBJ1-2, the complete variable domain reads GAGVSQSPSNKVTEKGKDVELRCDPISGHTALYWYRQSLGQGLEFLIYFQGNSAPDKSGLPSDRFSAERTGGSVSTLTIQRTQQEDSAVYLCASSSTGPGYTFGSGTRLTVV.

This clonotype was seen a few times. The rearrangement links TRBV29-1 to TRBJ1-1; maybe TRBD1 (6 bases). V gave up 8 bases and J gave up 3 bases, with 13 bases separating them. The CDR3 length is 12 residues. CDR1 is SQVTM, CDR2 ANQGSEA, per germline. This CDR3 is CSLREGDTEAFF. The CDR3 coding sequence is TGCAGCCTGCGGGAGGGGGACACTGAAGCTTTCTTT.

This clonotype turned up a few times. The genes are TRBV28 and TRBJ2-2; D not resolved. V was shortened by 7 bases and J by 4 bases, with 10 bases between the two germline ends. Germline CDR1 MDHEN, CDR2 SYDVKM. The CDR3 sequence is 13 residues long. In DNA form, the CDR3 reads TGTGCCAGCACCACCCGGAGCACCGGGGAGCTGTTTTTT. Protein product: CASTTRSTGELFF.

The chain joins TRBV5-6 to TRBJ2-1; D ambiguous. With 6 bases removed from V and 9 bases from J, the gap between germline ends came to 22 bases. Germline loops: CDR1 SGHDT, CDR2 YYEEEE. This CDR3 comprises 15 residues. CDR3 loop: CASNLDDRIQSEQFF. CDR3 coding DNA: TGTGCCAGCAACCTGGACGACCGAATCCAGAGTGAGCAGTTCTTC. Full variable domain (remainder filled in from reference TRBV5-6 and TRBJ2-1): DAGVTQSPTHLIKTRGQQVTLRCSPKSGHDTVSWYQQALGQGPQFIFQYYEEEERQRGNFPDRFSGHQFPNYSSELNVNALLLGDSALYLCASNLDDRIQSEQFFGPGTRLTVL.

The chain uses TRBV11-2 and TRBJ2-7; D is ambiguous. There are 13 residues in the CDR3. In germline, CDR1 is SGHAT, CDR2 FQNNGV. The V gene lost 3 bases and the J gene lost 6 bases, with 12 bases spanning the gap. The CDR3 region has the DNA TGTGCCAGCAGCTTTCTGGACCTCGGCGAGCAGTACTTC. Protein product: CASSFLDLGEQYF. The variable domain in full, with the rest retrieved from reference TRBV11-2 and TRBJ2-7, is EAGVAQSPRYKIIEKRQSVAFWCNPISGHATLYWYQQILGQGPKLLIQFQNNGVVDDSQLPKDRFSAERLKGVDSTLKIQPAKLEDSAVYLCASSFLDLGEQYFGPGTRLTVT.

The J gene is TRBJ2-7, the V gene TRBV6-2 or TRBV6-3; possibly TRBD2 for D (5 bases). The CDR3 has 14 residues. The germline V gene has CDR1 MNHEY and CDR2 SVGEGT. Trimming removed 2 bases at V and 0 bases at J, with 8 bases between. This chain's CDR3 is CASSYGLRSYEQYF. The CDR3 DNA is TGTGCCAGCAGTTACGGACTCCGCTCCTACGAGCAGTACTTC.

This clonotype was found many times. The chain recombines TRBV7-2 with TRBJ2-5, with a weak D call TRBD1 (6 bases). Germline V gene sequence: CDR1 SGHTA, CDR2 FQGNSA. V shed 5 bases and J shed 4 bases, with 11 bases lying between them. The CDR3 extends over 13 amino acids. The CDR3 DNA sequence: TGTGCCAGCAGCCCCAGGGGCGGAGAGACCCAGTACTTC. As protein: CASSPRGGETQYF.

The chain employs TRBV20-1 and TRBJ1-5, with 7 bases aligning to TRBD1. Trimming removed 5 bases from V and 0 bases from J; junction bases left unmatched: 16. Germline V lookup: CDR1 DFQATT, CDR2 SNEGSKA (reference sequence). This CDR3 is built from 18 residues. CDR3 in DNA: TGCAGTGCTCGAAACCGGGACAGCAACTTCTATAGCAATCAGCCCCAGCATTTT. This encodes CSARNRDSNFYSNQPQHF.

This clonotype was counted many times. The V and J genes are TRBV7-6 and TRBJ2-5; D is ambiguous. The length of the CDR3 is 14 residues. The germline V gene encodes CDR1 SGHVS and CDR2 FNYEAQ. V lost 5 bases to trimming and J lost 5 bases, with 15 bases between them. CDR3 region: CASSPQIFGETQYF. The CDR3 coding sequence is TGTGCCAGCAGCCCCCAGATCTTCGGGGAGACCCAGTACTTC.

The CDR3 region has the DNA TGTGCCAGCAGTTCGGGCAGGGACGCTAATGAAAAACTGTTTTTT. This translates into CASSSGRDANEKLFF. V usage is TRBV28 and J usage is TRBJ1-4; weak D call: TRBD1 (5 bases). The germline V gene encodes CDR1 MDHEN and CDR2 SYDVKM. The CDR3 spans 15 residues. Trimming removed 4 bases from V and 3 bases from J, with 12 bases in between. Full variable domain (rest looked up from reference TRBV28 and TRBJ1-4): DVKVTQSSRYLVKRTGEKVFLECVQDMDHENMFWYRQDPGLGLRLIYFSYDVKMKEKGDIPEGYSVSREKKERFSLILESASTNQTSMYLCASSSGRDANEKLFFGSGTQLSVL.

This clonotype was recorded at least ten times. V and J are TRBV7-2 and TRBJ2-3; TRBD2 agrees at 11 bases. This CDR3 is built from 14 residues. V shed 7 bases and J 7 bases; nucleotides not matched to a gene: 7. Germline values: CDR1 SGHTA, CDR2 FQGNSA. Here the CDR3 DNA reads TGTGCCAGCACTATGGGACTAGCGGAAAATACGCAGTATTTT. The encoded protein is CASTMGLAENTQYF.